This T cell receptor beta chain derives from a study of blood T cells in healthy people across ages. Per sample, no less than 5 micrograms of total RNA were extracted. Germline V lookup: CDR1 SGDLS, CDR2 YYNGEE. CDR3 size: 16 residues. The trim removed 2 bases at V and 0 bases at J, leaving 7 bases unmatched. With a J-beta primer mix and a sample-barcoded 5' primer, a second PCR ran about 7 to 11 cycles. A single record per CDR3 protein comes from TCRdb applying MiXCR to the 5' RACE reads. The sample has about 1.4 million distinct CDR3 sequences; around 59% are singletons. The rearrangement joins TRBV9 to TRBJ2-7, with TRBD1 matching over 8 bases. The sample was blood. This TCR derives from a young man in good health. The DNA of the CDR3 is TGTGCCAGCAGCGTCTCCCCCGGGACAGGCTCCTACGAGCAGTACTTC. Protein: CASSVSPGTGSYEQYF.